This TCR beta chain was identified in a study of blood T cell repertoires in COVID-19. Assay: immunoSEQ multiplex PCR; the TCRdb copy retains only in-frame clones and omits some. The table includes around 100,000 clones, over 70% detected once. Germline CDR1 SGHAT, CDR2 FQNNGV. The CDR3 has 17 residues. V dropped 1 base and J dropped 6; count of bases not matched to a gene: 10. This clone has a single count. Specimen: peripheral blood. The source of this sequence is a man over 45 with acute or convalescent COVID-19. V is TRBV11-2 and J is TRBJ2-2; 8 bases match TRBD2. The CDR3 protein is CASSLARMSSGSGELFF. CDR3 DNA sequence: TGTGCCAGCAGCTTAGCTCGTATGTCTAGCGGGTCCGGGGAGCTGTTTTTT. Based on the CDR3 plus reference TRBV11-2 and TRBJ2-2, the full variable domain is EAGVAQSPRYKIIEKRQSVAFWCNPISGHATLYWYQQILGQGPKLLIQFQNNGVVDDSQLPKDRFSAERLKGVDSTLKIQPAKLEDSAVYLCASSLARMSSGSGELFFGEGSRLTVL.